This T cell receptor (beta chain) was sequenced in a study of vaccination effects on CD4 cells after COVID-19 (dated by TCRdb to between 2021 and 2023). Notes on the research overall: Across the study, the median time from the second dose to post-vaccine sampling was 72 days (range 14 to 241). SARS-CoV-2 spike-specific CD4+ TCR repertoires from before and after mRNA vaccination were compared in COVID-19 convalescent patients and in infection-naive vaccine recipients. In the study, cultures from other donors were sequenced using the Oncomine TCR Beta short-read assay on an Illumina iSeq 100. Altogether, some 11 COVID-19 convalescent patients and several SARS-CoV-2-naive healthy vaccine recipients made up the full study.

The ViraFEST assay stimulated PBMC with viral peptide pools and then used TCR sequencing to identify antigen-specific CD4+ T cell clonotypes by expansion. After around ten days of culture, CD4+ T cells were isolated with the EasySep CD4+ T cell isolation kit. Two doses of either the BNT162b2 or the mRNA-1273 mRNA SARS-CoV-2 vaccine were administered to participants. Healthy vaccine recipients had no prior SARS-CoV-2 infection, confirmed by negative nucleocapsid antibodies before and after vaccination. Each well held more than 1.5 million PBMC cultured in IMDM containing around 5% human AB serum, about 10 IU/ml IL-2 and gentamicin, along with around 9.1 ug/ml peptides. On days 3 and 7, half of the culture medium was replaced with fresh IL-2-containing medium. Unless otherwise noted, each peptide stimulation condition was cultured in triplicate wells. PBMC were separated from whole blood using Ficoll-Paque Plus gradient centrifugation and were then either cryopreserved at -140C or used fresh. The overlapping peptide pools covered the spike proteins of SARS-CoV-2 and of the common cold coronaviruses HCoV-NL63, HCoV-OC43 and HCoV-229E. The QIAamp micro DNA kit was used to extract genomic DNA from the cultured CD4+ T cells.

Library construction relied on the immunoSEQ multiplex PCR assay. TCR beta CDR3 sequencing was performed on DNA from the cultured, isolated CD4+ T cells. The authors' pipeline ran thus. The analysis removed non-productive TCR sequences, trimmed reads to the CDR3 region, and retained only CDR3s that were 7 or more amino acids long. The MANAFEST web app was used to identify antigen-specific clonotypes by comparing expansion in peptide wells with expansion in reference cultures. For clones to be considered positive, expansion at FDR<0.05 versus reference and all other wells, an odds ratio above 5, and a frequency above 0.1% in two replicate wells were required. Clonotypes significantly expanded in SARS-CoV-2 spike wells and in at least one common cold coronavirus spike condition were defined as cross-reactive. Levenshtein distance calculated with the stringdist R package was used to assess CDR3 similarity, and unrooted trees were constructed with ape in R 3.6.1. Held by TCRdb, this immuneACCESS table contains in-frame sequences only and omits some clones. Under half of the omission traces to an unresolved V gene where checked; the cause of the rest is unknown. V and J calls plus clone size are reproduced from that table; the DNA served to infer D and trimming. The sample data list 20,000 to 25,000 clones, and 75% to 85% of these were observed just once. The ten largest clones take up roughly 6% of the sample.

Worth noting for this clone: Its binding antigen is unknown. Base-call qualities are not available, and no considerably larger clone is one nucleotide away.

Broad study findings and their caveats: Only a small number of convalescent patients were included, and no early post-infection timepoints were available, which limited the study. Marked clonal contraction was observed in both infection-induced and vaccine-induced clones at late post-vaccination timepoints, consistent with waning T cell responses. In healthy vaccine recipients, vaccine-induced clones were almost all SARS-CoV-2 mono-reactive, with only 1 of 255 cross-reactive with common cold coronaviruses.

Spanning cysteine to phenylalanine, the CDR3 consists of 16 amino acids. The read is trimmed to its CDR3 DNA, 48 bases read in frame from base 1. The germline V gene provides CDR1 SGHRS and CDR2 YFSETQ. V was cut back by 4 bases and J by 5 bases, leaving a gap of 18 bases between them. The source was CD4+ T cells from PBMCs cultured with SARS-CoV-2 spike peptides, collected after COVID-19 vaccination. The sample's cell subset or site label, in plain terms: SARS-CoV-2 spike overlapping peptide pool stimulation. The source is a human donor who received a COVID-19 vaccine. Some clones in this sample may be carry-over from other donors' samples. The chain joins TRBV5-1 to TRBJ2-2, with a weak D call of TRBD2 (6 bases match). The DNA sequence reads TGCGCCAGCAGCCCTAAGGGGAGGTCTGGGACCGGGGAGCTGTTTTTT. It encodes CASSPKGRSGTGELFF.